The clone carrying this T cell receptor beta chain was observed a few times. Its antigen remains unknown. Any history of autoimmune disease or systemic immunosuppression disqualified patients. TCRdb's copy holds only in-frame clones and misses some; the assay was immunoSEQ multiplex PCR. Of 24,000 or so clones detected, 60% to 85% appear once; the ten largest clones hold over 10%. Trimming took 1 base from V and 2 from J, leaving 7 bases between them. This CDR3 contains 14 residues. CDR1 and CDR2 (germline): MDHEN, SYDVKM. The data stem from a study of OX40 agonist ivuxolimab in advanced cancers. Study summary: Subjects had a mean age of around 60 years, with a range of 23 to 79; more than 75% were male.

Whole-study results and caveats: Clones of CD4+ and CD8+ blood T cells grew by week 6 at doses of 0.1 to 3.0 mg/kg. CD8+ T cells were the subset that, on average, had more expanded clones than CD4+.

The TCR originated in an adult with an advanced solid tumor such as melanoma, head and neck, liver or kidney cancer. The specimen was CD4+ or CD8+ T cells sorted from blood, collected in a trial of the OX40 agonist ivuxolimab. The J gene is TRBJ2-3, the V gene TRBV28, with D unresolved. CDR3 sequence: CASSLSPNTDTQYF. The CDR3 region has the DNA TGTGCCAGCAGTTTATCCCCGAACACAGATACGCAGTATTTT.